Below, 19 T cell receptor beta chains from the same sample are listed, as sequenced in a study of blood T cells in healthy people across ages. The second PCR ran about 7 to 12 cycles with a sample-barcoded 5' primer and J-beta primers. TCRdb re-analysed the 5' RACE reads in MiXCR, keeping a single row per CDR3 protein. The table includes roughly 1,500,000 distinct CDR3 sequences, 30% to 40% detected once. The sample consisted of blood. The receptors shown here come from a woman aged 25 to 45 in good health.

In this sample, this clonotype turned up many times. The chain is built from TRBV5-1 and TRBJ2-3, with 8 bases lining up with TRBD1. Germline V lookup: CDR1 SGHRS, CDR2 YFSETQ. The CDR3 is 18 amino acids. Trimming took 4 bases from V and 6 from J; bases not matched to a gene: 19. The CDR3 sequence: CASSGGQDSPPLLDTQYF. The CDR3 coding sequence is TGCGCCAGCAGCGGGGGACAGGACTCACCGCCGTTGTTGGATACGCAGTATTTT.

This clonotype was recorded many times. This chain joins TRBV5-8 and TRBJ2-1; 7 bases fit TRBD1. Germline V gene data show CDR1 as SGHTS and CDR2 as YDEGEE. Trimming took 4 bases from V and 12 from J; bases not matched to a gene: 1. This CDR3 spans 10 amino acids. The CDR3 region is CASSRTGQFF. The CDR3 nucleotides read TGTGCCAGCAGCCGGACAGGGCAGTTCTTC.

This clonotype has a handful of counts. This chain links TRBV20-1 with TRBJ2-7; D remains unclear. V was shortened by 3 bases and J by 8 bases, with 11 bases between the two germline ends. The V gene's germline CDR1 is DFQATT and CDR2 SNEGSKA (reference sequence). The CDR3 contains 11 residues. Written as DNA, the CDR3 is TGCAGTGCTAGGGGTGAGGTCCAGCAGTACTTC. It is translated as CSARGEVQQYF.

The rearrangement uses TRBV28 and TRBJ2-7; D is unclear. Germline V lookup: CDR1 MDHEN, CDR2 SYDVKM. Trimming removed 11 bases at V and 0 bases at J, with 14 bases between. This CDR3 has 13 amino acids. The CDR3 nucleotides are TGTGCCGCTAACGGGTATAGCTCCTACGAGCAGTACTTC. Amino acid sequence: CAANGYSSYEQYF.

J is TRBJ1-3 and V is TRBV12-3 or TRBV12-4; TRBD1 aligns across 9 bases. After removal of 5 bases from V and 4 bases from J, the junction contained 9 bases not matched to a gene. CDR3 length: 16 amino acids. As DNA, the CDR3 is TGTGCCAGCAGTCCACCACAGGGGGCGGGAGGAAACACCATATATTTT. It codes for CASSPPQGAGGNTIYF.

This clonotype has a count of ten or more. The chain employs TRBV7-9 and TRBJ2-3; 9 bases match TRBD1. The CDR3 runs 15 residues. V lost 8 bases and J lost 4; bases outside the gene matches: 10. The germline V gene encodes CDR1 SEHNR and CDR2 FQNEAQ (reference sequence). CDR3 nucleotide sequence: TGTGCCAGCGAGAGTGGACAGGGGTTTTCAGATACGCAGTATTTT. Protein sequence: CASESGQGFSDTQYF. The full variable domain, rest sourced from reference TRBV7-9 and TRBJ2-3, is DTGVSQNPRHKITKRGQNVTFRCDPISEHNRLYWYRQTLGQGPEFLTYFQNEAQLEKSRLLSDRFSAERPKGSFSTLEIQRTEQGDSAMYLCASESGQGFSDTQYFGPGTRLTVL.

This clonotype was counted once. Here the CDR3 reads CASSSEGGIAPQHF. CDR3 DNA sequence: TGTGCCAGCAGCTCAGAGGGGGGGATAGCGCCCCAGCATTTT. The rearrangement links TRBV7-9 to TRBJ1-5; D is possibly TRBD1 (6 bases). Germline CDR1 SEHNR, CDR2 FQNEAQ (reference sequence). The ends were cut back, 4 bases at V and 9 bases at J, with 16 bases in the middle. CDR3 length: 14 residues.

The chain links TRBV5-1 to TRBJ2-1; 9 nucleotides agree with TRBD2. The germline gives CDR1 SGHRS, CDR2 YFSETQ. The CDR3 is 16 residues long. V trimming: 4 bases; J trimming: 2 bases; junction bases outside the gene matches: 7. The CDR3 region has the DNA TGCGCCAGCAGCCCCTCGGTAGCGGGAGCCTACAATGAGCAGTTCTTC. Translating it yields CASSPSVAGAYNEQFF.

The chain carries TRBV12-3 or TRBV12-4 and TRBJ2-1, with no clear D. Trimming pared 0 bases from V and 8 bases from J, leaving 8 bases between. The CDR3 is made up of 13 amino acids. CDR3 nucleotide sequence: TGTGCCAGCAGTTTAGCGTCGACGGATGAGCAGTTCTTC. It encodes CASSLASTDEQFF.

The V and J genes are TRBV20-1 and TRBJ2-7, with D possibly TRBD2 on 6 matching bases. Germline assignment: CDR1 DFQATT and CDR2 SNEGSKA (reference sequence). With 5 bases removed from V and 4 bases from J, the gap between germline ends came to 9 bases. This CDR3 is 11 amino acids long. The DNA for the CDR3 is TGCAGTGCTCGGGAGCCATACGAGCAGTACTTC. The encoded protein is CSAREPYEQYF.

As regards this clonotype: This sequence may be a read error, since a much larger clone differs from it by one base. Here the CDR3 reads CSVDLGNSGVEQYF. CDR3 DNA: TGCAGCGTTGACCTCGGCAACAGCGGAGTTGAGCAGTACTTC. V gene TRBV29-1 combines with J gene TRBJ2-7; tentative D call: TRBD2 (5 bases). The CDR3 contains 14 residues. The V and J ends lost 3 bases and 7 bases respectively, with 19 bases between them. Germline CDR1 reads SQVTM; CDR2 reads ANQGSEA.

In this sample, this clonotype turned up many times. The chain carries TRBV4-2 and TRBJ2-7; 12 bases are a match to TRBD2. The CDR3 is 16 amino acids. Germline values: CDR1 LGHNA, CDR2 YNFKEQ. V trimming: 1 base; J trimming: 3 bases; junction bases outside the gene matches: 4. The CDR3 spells CASSQGLAGAYYEQYF. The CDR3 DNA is TGTGCCAGCAGCCAAGGACTAGCGGGAGCCTACTACGAGCAGTACTTC.

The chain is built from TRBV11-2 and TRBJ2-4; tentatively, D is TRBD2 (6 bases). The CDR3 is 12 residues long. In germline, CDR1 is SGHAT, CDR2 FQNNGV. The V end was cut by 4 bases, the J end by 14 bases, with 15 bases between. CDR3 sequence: CASSSRRVEEYF. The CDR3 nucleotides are TGTGCCAGCAGCTCCCGGAGGGTCGAGGAGTACTTC.

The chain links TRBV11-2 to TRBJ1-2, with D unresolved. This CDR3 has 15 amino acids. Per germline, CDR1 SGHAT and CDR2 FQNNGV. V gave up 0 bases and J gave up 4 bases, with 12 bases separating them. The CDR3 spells CASSLDPAGIYGYTF. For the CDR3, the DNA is TGTGCCAGCAGCTTAGATCCCGCGGGAATCTATGGCTACACCTTC.

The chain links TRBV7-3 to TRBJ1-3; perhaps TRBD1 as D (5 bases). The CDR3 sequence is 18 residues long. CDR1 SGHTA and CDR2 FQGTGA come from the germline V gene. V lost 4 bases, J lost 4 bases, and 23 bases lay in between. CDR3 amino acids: CASSSEPGGSGQGNTIYF. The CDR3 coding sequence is TGTGCCAGCAGCTCCGAGCCTGGGGGATCAGGGCAGGGAAACACCATATATTTT.

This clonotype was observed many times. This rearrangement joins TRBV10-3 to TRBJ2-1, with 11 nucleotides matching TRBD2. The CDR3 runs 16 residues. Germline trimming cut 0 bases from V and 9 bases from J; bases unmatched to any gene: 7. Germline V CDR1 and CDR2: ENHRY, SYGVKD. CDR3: CAISESILAGDSEQFF. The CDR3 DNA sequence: TGTGCCATCAGTGAGTCGATACTAGCGGGAGACAGTGAGCAGTTCTTC.

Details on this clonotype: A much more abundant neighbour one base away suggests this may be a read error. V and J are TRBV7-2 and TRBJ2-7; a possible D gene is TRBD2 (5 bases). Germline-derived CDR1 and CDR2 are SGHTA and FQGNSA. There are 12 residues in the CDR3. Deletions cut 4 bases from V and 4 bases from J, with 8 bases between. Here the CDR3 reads CTSSSTIYEQYF. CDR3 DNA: TGTACCAGCAGCTCGACTATTTACGAGCAGTACTTC.

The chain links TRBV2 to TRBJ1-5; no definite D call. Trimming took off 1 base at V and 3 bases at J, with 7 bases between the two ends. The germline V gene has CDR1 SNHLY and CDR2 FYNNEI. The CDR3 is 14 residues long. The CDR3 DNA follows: TGTGCCAGCAGTGAAGGGGTGGACAATCAGCCCCAGCATTTT. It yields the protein CASSEGVDNQPQHF.

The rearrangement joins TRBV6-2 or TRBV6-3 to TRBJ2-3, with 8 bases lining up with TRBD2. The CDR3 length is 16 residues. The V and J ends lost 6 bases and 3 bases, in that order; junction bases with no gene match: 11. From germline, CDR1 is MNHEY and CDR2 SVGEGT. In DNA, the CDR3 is TGTGCCAGCAGCTCGCGACCGACGGGAGGGACAGATACGCAGTATTTT. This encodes CASSSRPTGGTDTQYF.